This T cell receptor (beta chain) was observed in a study of T cell changes during pregnancy in multiple sclerosis. This CDR3 has 15 amino acids. The V gene lost 4 bases and the J gene lost 1 base, with 14 bases spanning the gap. CDR1 and CDR2 (germline): SGHNT, YYREEE (reference sequence). The repertoire was sequenced with immunoSEQ multiplex PCR; TCRdb's copy has only in-frame clones and lacks some. Seen here are just over 35,000 clones, just over 90% observed once, and the top ten hold around 0.4%. This clone has just a few counts. V usage is TRBV5-4 and J usage is TRBJ1-2, with TRBD1 as a possible D gene (5 bases). The sample was CD4+ T cells from peripheral blood mononuclear cells, taken in the first trimester of pregnancy. The clonotype was recovered from a female donor with multiple sclerosis, enrolled in a pregnancy study. The CDR3, as DNA: TGTGCCAGCAGCCGCGTAACGGGGGGTAACTATGGCTACACCTTC. Protein: CASSRVTGGNYGYTF.